The clone carrying this T cell receptor (beta chain) turned up a few times. Its antigen is as yet unknown. This CDR3 is 17 amino acids long. CDR1 LGHDT and CDR2 YNNKEL come from the germline V gene (reference sequence). V shed 0 bases and J shed 0 bases, with 12 bases lying between them. TCRdb re-analysed the RT-PCR reads in MiXCR, keeping a single row per CDR3 protein. The repertoire holds hundreds of thousands of distinct CDR3 sequences, with around a sixth as singletons. The data stem from a study of response to subunit inactivated influenza vaccine. Findings and limits, study-wide: It was the authors' suggestion that each seasonal influenza vaccination recruits few new T cells.

Sample: PBMCs from blood, taken approximately 5 days after vaccination. The clonotype originates from a man aged 45-65 years who received an inactivated influenza vaccine. The chain has TRBV3-1 and TRBJ2-1; D not certain. The CDR3 is CASSQDRALASYNEQFF. The CDR3, as DNA: TGTGCCAGCAGCCAAGACCGGGCCCTCGCCTCCTACAATGAGCAGTTCTTC.